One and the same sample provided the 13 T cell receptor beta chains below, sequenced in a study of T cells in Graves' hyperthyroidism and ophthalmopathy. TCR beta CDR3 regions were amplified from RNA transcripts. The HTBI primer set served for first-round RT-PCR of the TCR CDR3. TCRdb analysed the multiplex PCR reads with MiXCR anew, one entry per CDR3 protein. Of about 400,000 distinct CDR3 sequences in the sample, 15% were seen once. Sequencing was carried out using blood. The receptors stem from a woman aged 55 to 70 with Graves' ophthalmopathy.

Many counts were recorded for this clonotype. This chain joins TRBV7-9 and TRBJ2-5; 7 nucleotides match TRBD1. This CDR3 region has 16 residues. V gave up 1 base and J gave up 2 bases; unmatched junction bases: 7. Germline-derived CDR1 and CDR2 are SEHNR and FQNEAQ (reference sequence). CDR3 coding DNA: TGTGCCAGCAGCTTAGGGGGACAGATACTACAAGAGACCCAGTACTTC. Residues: CASSLGGQILQETQYF.

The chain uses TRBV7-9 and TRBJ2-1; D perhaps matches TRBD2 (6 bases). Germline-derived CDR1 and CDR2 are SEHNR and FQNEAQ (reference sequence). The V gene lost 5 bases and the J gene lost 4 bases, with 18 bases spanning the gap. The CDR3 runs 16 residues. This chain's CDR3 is CASSPSLRDGYNEQFF. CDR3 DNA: TGTGCCAGCAGCCCGAGTCTGCGGGACGGATACAATGAGCAGTTCTTC.

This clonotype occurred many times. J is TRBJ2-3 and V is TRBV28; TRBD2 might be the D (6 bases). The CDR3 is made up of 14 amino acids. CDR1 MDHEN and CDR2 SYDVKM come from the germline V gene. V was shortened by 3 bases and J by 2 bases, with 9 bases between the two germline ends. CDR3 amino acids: CASSFSGDTDTQYF. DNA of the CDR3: TGTGCCAGCAGTTTTAGCGGAGACACAGATACGCAGTATTTT.

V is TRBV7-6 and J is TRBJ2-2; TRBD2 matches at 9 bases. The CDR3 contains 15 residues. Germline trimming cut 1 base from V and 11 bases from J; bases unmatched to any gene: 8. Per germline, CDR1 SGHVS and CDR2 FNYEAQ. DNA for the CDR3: TGTGCCAGCAGCTTAGTAGCGGGAGATACGGGAGAGCTGTTTTTT. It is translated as CASSLVAGDTGELFF.

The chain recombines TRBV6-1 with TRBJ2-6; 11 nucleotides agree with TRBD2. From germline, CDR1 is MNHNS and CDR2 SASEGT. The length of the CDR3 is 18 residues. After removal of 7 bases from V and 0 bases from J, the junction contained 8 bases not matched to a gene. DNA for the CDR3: TGTGCCAGCATCCGGACTAGCGGGTTGTTCTCTGGGGCCAACGTCCTGACTTTC. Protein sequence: CASIRTSGLFSGANVLTF.

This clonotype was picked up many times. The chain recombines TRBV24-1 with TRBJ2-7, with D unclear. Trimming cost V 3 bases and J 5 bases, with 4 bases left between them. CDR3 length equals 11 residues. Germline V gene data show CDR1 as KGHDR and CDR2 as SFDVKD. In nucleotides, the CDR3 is TGTGCCACCAGTGATCTGCACGAGCAGTACTTC. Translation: CATSDLHEQYF.

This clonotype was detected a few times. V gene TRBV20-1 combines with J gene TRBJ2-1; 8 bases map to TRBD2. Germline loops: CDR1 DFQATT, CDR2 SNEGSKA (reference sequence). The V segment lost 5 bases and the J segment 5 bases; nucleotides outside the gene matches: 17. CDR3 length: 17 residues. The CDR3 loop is CSASGTRLPLSHNEQFF. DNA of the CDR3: TGCAGTGCTTCCGGGACTAGATTGCCTCTTTCCCACAATGAGCAGTTCTTC.

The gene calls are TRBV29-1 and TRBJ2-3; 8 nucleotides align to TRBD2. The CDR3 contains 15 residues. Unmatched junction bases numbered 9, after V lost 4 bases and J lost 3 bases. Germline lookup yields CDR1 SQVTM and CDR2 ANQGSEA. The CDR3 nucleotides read TGCAGCGTTGGAATCGAGGGCGGGAGGACAGATACGCAGTATTTT. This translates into CSVGIEGGRTDTQYF.

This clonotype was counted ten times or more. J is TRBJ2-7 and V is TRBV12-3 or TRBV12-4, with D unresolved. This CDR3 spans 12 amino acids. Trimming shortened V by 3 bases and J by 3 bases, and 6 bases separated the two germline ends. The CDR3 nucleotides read TGTGCCAGCAGTTTTAACAGCTACGAGCAGTACTTC. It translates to CASSFNSYEQYF.

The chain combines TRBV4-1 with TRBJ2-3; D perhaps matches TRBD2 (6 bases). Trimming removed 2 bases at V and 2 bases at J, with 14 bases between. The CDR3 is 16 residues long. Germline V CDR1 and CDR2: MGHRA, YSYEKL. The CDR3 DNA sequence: TGCGCCAGCAGCCAATATTGGGGAGGAAACACAGATACGCAGTATTTT. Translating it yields CASSQYWGGNTDTQYF.

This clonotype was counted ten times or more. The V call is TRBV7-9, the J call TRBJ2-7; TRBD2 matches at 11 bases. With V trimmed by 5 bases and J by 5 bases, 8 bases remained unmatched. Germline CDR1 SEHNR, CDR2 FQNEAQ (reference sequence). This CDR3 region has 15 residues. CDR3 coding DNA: TGTGCCAGCAGCATTACTAGCGGGAGTCTCCACGAGCAGTACTTC. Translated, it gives CASSITSGSLHEQYF.

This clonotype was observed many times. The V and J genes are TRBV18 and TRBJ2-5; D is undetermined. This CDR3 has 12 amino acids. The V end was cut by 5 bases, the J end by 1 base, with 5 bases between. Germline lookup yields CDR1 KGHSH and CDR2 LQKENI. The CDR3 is CASSAIQETQYF. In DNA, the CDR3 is TGTGCCAGCTCAGCAATCCAAGAGACCCAGTACTTC.

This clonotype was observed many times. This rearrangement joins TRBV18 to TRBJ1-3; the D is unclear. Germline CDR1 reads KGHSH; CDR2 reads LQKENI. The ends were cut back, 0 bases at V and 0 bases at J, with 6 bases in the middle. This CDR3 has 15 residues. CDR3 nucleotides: TGTGCCAGCTCACCACCCGAAATCTCTGGAAACACCATATATTTT. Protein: CASSPPEISGNTIYF. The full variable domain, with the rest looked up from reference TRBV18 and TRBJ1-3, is NAGVMQNPRHLVRRRGQEARLRCSPMKGHSHVYWYRQLPEEGLKFMVYLQKENIIDESGMPKERFSAEFPKEGPSILRIQQVVRGDSAAYFCASSPPEISGNTIYFGEGSWLTVV.